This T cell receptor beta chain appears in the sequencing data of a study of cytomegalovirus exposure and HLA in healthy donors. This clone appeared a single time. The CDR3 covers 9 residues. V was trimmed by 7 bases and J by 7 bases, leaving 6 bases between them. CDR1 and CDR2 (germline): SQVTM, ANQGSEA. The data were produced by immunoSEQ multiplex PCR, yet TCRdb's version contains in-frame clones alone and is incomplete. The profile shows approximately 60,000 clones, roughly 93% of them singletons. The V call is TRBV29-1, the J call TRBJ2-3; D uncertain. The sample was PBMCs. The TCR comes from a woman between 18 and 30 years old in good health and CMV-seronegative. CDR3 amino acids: CSEQNTQYF. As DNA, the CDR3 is TGCAGCGAACAAAATACGCAGTATTTT.